The 2 T cell receptor beta chains below were found in one sample sequenced in a study of kidney transplant recipient with SARS-CoV-2 infection. Each CDR3 protein is one row after TCRdb ran MiXCR on the reads. The sample consists of under 300,000 distinct CDR3 sequences, about 30% of them appearing once. The source material was a blood sample, sampled at baseline and around day 120 from a kidney transplant recipient. Receptors were obtained from a male patient aged 25 to 39 who had COVID-19 and was a kidney transplant recipient. The graft donor may have given rise to some T cells.

This clonotype was detected once. Being one base from a much bigger clone, this may be a read error. V gene TRBV18 combines with J gene TRBJ1-4; a possible D gene is TRBD1 (6 bases). The CDR3 is made up of 13 amino acids. Germline loops: CDR1 KGHSH, CDR2 LQKENI. The CDR3 nucleotides are TGTGCCAGCTCAAGCAGGGGAAATGAAAAACTGCTTTTT. It codes for CASSSRGNEKLLF.

There are many counts of this clonotype. The chain employs TRBV24-1 and TRBJ2-3, with D possibly being TRBD2 (6 bases). The V gene's germline CDR1 is KGHDR and CDR2 SFDVKD. This CDR3 has 12 residues. The germline V and J ends were trimmed by 10 bases and 2 bases, with 9 bases remaining between them. The CDR3 loop reads CATGLSTDTQYF. The CDR3 region has the DNA TGTGCCACGGGACTGTCCACAGATACGCAGTATTTT.